This T cell receptor beta chain was obtained from a study of blood T cell repertoires in COVID-19. On the study more broadly: Specimens from acute and convalescent COVID-19 originated in the United States, Italy and Spain. The cDNA or gDNA used as material had been derived from T cells, B-cell-depleted T cells, or PBMCs.

The germline V gene encodes CDR1 KGHDR and CDR2 SFDVKD. V lost 1 base and J lost 2, with 9 bases in between. The CDR3 loop spans 15 amino acids. Assay: immunoSEQ multiplex PCR; the TCRdb copy retains only in-frame clones and omits some. This sample has 200,000 to 250,000 clones, with approximately 83% found just once. This clonotype originated in a woman aged 25 to 45 who had recovered from COVID-19. The chain has TRBV24-1 and TRBJ2-3; D gene uncertain. The material sequenced was peripheral blood. The CDR3, as DNA: TGTGCCACCAGTGATTTAGTGGGCTACACAGATACGCAGTATTTT. Its translation: CATSDLVGYTDTQYF.